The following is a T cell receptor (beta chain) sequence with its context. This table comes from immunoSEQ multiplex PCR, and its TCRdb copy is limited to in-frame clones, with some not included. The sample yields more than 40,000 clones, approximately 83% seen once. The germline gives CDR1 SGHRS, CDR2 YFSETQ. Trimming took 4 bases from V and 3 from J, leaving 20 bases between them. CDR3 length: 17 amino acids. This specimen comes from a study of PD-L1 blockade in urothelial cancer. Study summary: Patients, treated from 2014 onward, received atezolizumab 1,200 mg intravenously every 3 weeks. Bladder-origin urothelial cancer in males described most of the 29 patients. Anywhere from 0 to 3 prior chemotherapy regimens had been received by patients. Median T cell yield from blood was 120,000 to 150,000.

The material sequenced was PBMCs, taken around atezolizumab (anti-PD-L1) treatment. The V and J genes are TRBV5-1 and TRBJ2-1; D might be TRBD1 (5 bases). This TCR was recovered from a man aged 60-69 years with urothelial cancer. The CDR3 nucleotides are TGCGCCAGCAGCCAAATGAAGGGTATGGGGCGCTACAATGAGCAGTTCTTC. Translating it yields CASSQMKGMGRYNEQFF.